What follows are 26 T cell receptor beta chains derived from one specimen sequenced in a study of blood T cell repertoires in COVID-19. Method: immunoSEQ multiplex PCR; TCRdb's copy keeps in-frame clones and lacks some. The repertoire holds about 180,000 clones, with around 80% as singletons. The sequenced material came from peripheral blood. The receptors come from a woman in her seventies with acute or convalescent COVID-19.

This clone occurred a few times. V usage is TRBV3-1 (or the pseudogene TRBV3-2) and J usage is TRBJ2-3; 7 bases agree with TRBD2. The J segment lost 2 bases and the V segment lost 0 bases, leaving 14 bases of the junction unmatched. The CDR3 runs 19 residues. Germline V CDR1 and CDR2: LGHDT, YNNKEL (reference sequence). The CDR3: CASSQEIRGLADLTDTQYF. The CDR3 bases are TGTGCCAGCAGCCAAGAAATTAGGGGCCTAGCGGACCTCACAGATACGCAGTATTTT.

As DNA, the CDR3 is TGTGCCAGCAGCCCCCTCGAGCGTACAACTAATGAAAAACTGTTTTTT. This translates into CASSPLERTTNEKLFF. The V call is TRBV9, the J call TRBJ1-4, with D hard to call. V lost 4 bases and J 0 bases, leaving 13 bases between the germline ends. The CDR3 loop spans 16 amino acids. The germline V gene encodes CDR1 SGDLS and CDR2 YYNGEE.

The V and J genes are TRBV12-2 and TRBJ2-2; the DNA was not used to check the table's D call, TRBD1. TRBV12-2 is tagged as a pseudogene. CDR3 length: 17 amino acids. CDR3 sequence: CASRSQDGQGASGELFF. As DNA, the CDR3 is TGTGCAAGTCGCTCCCAAGATGGACAGGGGGCTTCCGGGGAGCTGTTTTTT.

The sample holds one count of this clone. The chain combines TRBV7-2 with TRBJ2-7; no reliable D call. The V end lost 5 bases, the J end lost 5 bases, and 13 bases lay between the germline ends. The CDR3 sequence is 13 residues long. Germline V gives CDR1 SGHTA, CDR2 FQGNSA. This CDR3 is CASSTTNVHEQYF. DNA for the CDR3: TGTGCCAGCAGCACAACCAACGTCCACGAGCAGTACTTC.

J is TRBJ2-7 and V is TRBV2; 10 positions match TRBD2. V dropped 6 bases and J dropped 1; count of bases not matched to a gene: 6. Germline V gene data show CDR1 as SNHLY and CDR2 as FYNNEI. The CDR3 sequence is 15 residues long. As DNA, the CDR3 is TGTGCCAGCAGCCTAACTAGCGGGACTTCCTACGAGCAGTACTTC. This codes for CASSLTSGTSYEQYF.

The rearrangement uses TRBV27 and TRBJ2-2; weak D call: TRBD2 (6 bases). CDR1 and CDR2 from the germline V gene are MNHEY and SMNVEV (reference sequence). Trimming pared 3 bases from V and 3 bases from J, leaving 8 bases between. The CDR3 sequence is 14 residues long. CDR3 residues: CASSFTSYTGELFF. The CDR3 bases are TGTGCCAGCAGTTTTACTAGCTACACCGGGGAGCTGTTTTTT.

V is TRBV12-3 or TRBV12-4 and J is TRBJ1-6; 8 nucleotides line up with TRBD1. Trimming removed 7 bases from V and 9 bases from J; junction bases left unmatched: 5. The CDR3 has 13 residues. The DNA of the CDR3 is TGTGCCAGCACCTATGGACAGGGTTCACCCCTCCACTTT. It encodes CASTYGQGSPLHF.

V and J are TRBV5-4 and TRBJ1-2; D uncertain. The CDR3 sequence is 14 residues long. The V and J ends lost 0 bases and 2 bases respectively, with 8 bases between them. In germline, CDR1 is SGHNT, CDR2 YYREEE (reference sequence). Here the CDR3 DNA reads TGTGCCAGCAGCTTGGTCGGGGTAAACTATGGCTACACCTTC. Translation gives CASSLVGVNYGYTF.

This rearrangement joins TRBV2 to TRBJ2-1, with D perhaps matching TRBD1 (6 bases). Germline V lookup: CDR1 SNHLY, CDR2 FYNNEI. CDR3 length: 15 residues. The V gene lost 7 bases and the J gene lost 4 bases, with 17 bases spanning the gap. The CDR3 coding sequence is TGTGCCAGCATACCCGACGGGACACGATACAATGAGCAGTTCTTC. Encoded protein: CASIPDGTRYNEQFF. Combining the CDR3 with reference TRBV2 and TRBJ2-1 gives the whole variable domain EPEVTQTPSHQVTQMGQEVILRCVPISNHLYFYWYRQILGQKVEFLVSFYNNEISEKSEIFDDQFSVERPDGSNFTLKIRSTKLEDSAMYFCASIPDGTRYNEQFFGPGTRLTVL.

The chain carries TRBV19 and TRBJ1-1; 9 positions agree with TRBD1. V shed 7 bases and J 2 bases; nucleotides not matched to a gene: 11. From germline, CDR1 is LNHDA and CDR2 SQIVND (reference sequence). This CDR3 is 16 amino acids long. CDR3 sequence: CASTVQGAVQNTEAFF. The CDR3 nucleotides read TGTGCCAGTACAGTACAGGGGGCAGTTCAAAACACTGAAGCTTTCTTT.

This rearrangement joins TRBV9 to TRBJ1-2; possible D gene TRBD1, 6 bases. Trimming pared 3 bases from V and 6 bases from J, leaving 12 bases between. Germline V gene data show CDR1 as SGDLS and CDR2 as YYNGEE. The CDR3 spans 13 residues. CDR3 region: CASSDAGAHGYTF. In nucleotides, the CDR3 is TGTGCCAGCAGCGACGCAGGGGCCCATGGCTACACCTTC.

This chain links TRBV9 with TRBJ1-2; 8 bases are a match to TRBD1. The CDR3 spans 14 residues. Trimming took 3 bases from V and 2 from J; bases not matched to a gene: 3. Per germline, CDR1 SGDLS and CDR2 YYNGEE. The DNA for the CDR3 is TGTGCCAGCAGCGCTAACAGGGGGAACTATGGCTACACCTTC. Amino acid sequence: CASSANRGNYGYTF.

The V gene is TRBV28, the J gene TRBJ1-1; D uncertain. CDR1 is MDHEN and CDR2 is SYDVKM in the germline V gene. The CDR3 spans 13 residues. The ends were cut back, 6 bases at V and 0 bases at J, with 8 bases in the middle. The CDR3 nucleotides are TGTGCCAGCAGATTTACAGTGAACACTGAAGCTTTCTTT. Translation: CASRFTVNTEAFF.

J is TRBJ1-5 and V is TRBV19, with 10 positions matching TRBD1. Losses at the gene ends were 3 bases for V and 6 bases for J; bases not matched to a gene: 5. Germline V gene sequence: CDR1 LNHDA, CDR2 SQIVND (reference sequence). CDR3 size: 15 residues. The chain's CDR3 is CASSILRDRGQPQHF. The CDR3 DNA reads as TGTGCCAGTAGTATCCTCCGGGACAGGGGTCAGCCCCAGCATTTT.

This clone was observed a few times. The genes are TRBV23-1 and TRBJ1-4, with TRBD1 matching 8 bases. TRBV23-1 belongs to the ORF category, with a function that is uncertain. CDR3 length equals 18 residues. V lost 8 bases to trimming and J lost 4 bases; unmatched junction nucleotides: 18. CDR3 sequence (DNA): TGCGCCAGCGAGCAAGTCATCCTCAGGGGGCCGGTTAATGAAAAACTGTTTTTT. Translating gives CASEQVILRGPVNEKLFF.

The chain is built from TRBV23-1 and TRBJ2-7; 13 bases line up with TRBD2. TRBV23-1 is known as an ORF, though its function is uncertain. Trimming took 2 bases from V and 3 from J; bases not matched to a gene: 7. There are 17 residues in the CDR3. CDR3 region: CASSQRTSGGSLYEQYF. The CDR3 DNA is TGCGCCAGCAGTCAAAGGACTAGCGGGGGTTCCCTCTACGAGCAGTACTTC.

This CDR3 reads CAISEANNQPQHF. The CDR3 nucleotides read TGTGCCATCAGTGAGGCGAACAATCAGCCCCAGCATTTT. V and J are TRBV10-3 and TRBJ1-5; D is unclear. Looked up from germline, CDR1 is ENHRY and CDR2 is SYGVKD. The CDR3 is 13 amino acids. V was pared by 2 bases and J by 3 bases, with 5 bases between.

This clone was observed a handful of times. V is TRBV5-1 and J is TRBJ2-2; D is possibly TRBD2 (6 bases). The CDR3 sequence is 13 residues long. The V gene's germline CDR1 is SGHRS and CDR2 YFSETQ. Deletions cut 0 bases from V and 7 bases from J, with 7 bases between. This CDR3 is CASSLGRDGELFF. CDR3 nucleotides: TGCGCCAGCAGCTTGGGGAGGGACGGGGAGCTGTTTTTT.

The genes are TRBV9 and TRBJ2-3; 7 positions match TRBD1. V was pared by 1 base and J by 8 bases, with 1 base of the junction left unmatched. The CDR3 runs 12 residues. The germline V gene encodes CDR1 SGDLS and CDR2 YYNGEE. The CDR3 coding sequence is TGTGCCAGCAGCGTATCAGGGGGTACGCAGTATTTT. This gives the protein CASSVSGGTQYF.

The chain recombines TRBV4-1 with TRBJ1-2, with D possibly being TRBD1 (5 bases). The CDR3 is made up of 16 amino acids. Looked up from germline, CDR1 is MGHRA and CDR2 is YSYEKL. Between the trimmed V and J ends, which lost 1 base and 3 bases, there was a span of 15 bases. Here the CDR3 DNA reads TGCGCCAGCAGCCAAGGGCCCCTGACGGGGGACTATGGCTACACCTTC. Translating gives CASSQGPLTGDYGYTF.

The chain combines TRBV3-1 (or the pseudogene TRBV3-2) with TRBJ2-1; the match to TRBD2 covers 14 bases. This CDR3 spans 16 amino acids. Trimming cost V 5 bases and J 7 bases; bases outside gene matches: 7. Germline CDR1 reads LGHDT; CDR2 reads YNNKEL (reference sequence). CDR3 DNA: TGTGCCAGCAGCTGGCCCGGGACTAGCGGGGGTAATGAGCAGTTCTTC. Residues: CASSWPGTSGGNEQFF.

This chain joins TRBV30 and TRBJ2-1; 10 bases map to TRBD2. Germline assignment: CDR1 GTSNPN and CDR2 SVGIG (reference sequence). Trimming at V came to 0 bases and at J to 5 bases, leaving 4 bases not matched to a gene. The CDR3 runs 15 residues. The chain's CDR3 is CAWSVPAGGHNEQFF. CDR3 DNA sequence: TGTGCCTGGAGTGTACCAGCGGGGGGGCACAATGAGCAGTTCTTC.

The chain has TRBV7-2 and TRBJ1-1; 7 bases agree with TRBD1. Trimming took 1 base from V and 5 from J; bases not matched to a gene: 13. Germline values: CDR1 SGHTA, CDR2 FQGNSA. This CDR3 has 17 residues. CDR3 sequence: CASSLGMTGIARTEAFF. The CDR3 nucleotides are TGTGCCAGCAGCTTAGGAATGACAGGGATTGCGAGGACTGAAGCTTTCTTT.

This chain uses TRBV7-8 with TRBJ2-7, with TRBD1 as a possible D gene (6 bases). V lost 0 bases and J lost 7, with 19 bases in between. Germline V gene data show CDR1 as SGHVS and CDR2 as FQNEAQ. The CDR3 contains 16 residues. The CDR3 bases are TGTGCCAGCAGCTTAGCGTTGAGGGATACAGGGCGAGAGCAGTACTTC. Translation gives CASSLALRDTGREQYF.

The sample holds many counts of this clone. The chain combines TRBV5-4 with TRBJ2-3; the D gene is possibly TRBD2 (7 bases). Trimming removed 6 bases at V and 6 bases at J, with 17 bases between. The length of the CDR3 is 14 residues. Germline lookup yields CDR1 SGHNT and CDR2 YYREEE (reference sequence). CDR3 bases: TGTGCCAGCATGAGCCGGGGGGCGCCGGATACGCAGTATTTT. Its translation: CASMSRGAPDTQYF. The complete variable domain, with remaining parts taken from reference TRBV5-4 and TRBJ2-3, reads ETGVTQSPTHLIKTRGQQVTLRCSSQSGHNTVSWYQQALGQGPQFIFQYYREEENGRGNFPPRFSGLQFPNYSSELNVNALELDDSALYLCASMSRGAPDTQYFGPGTRLTVL.

V gene TRBV21-1 combines with J gene TRBJ2-7; the D call in the table, TRBD2, was not verified against the DNA. TRBV21-1 is a known pseudogene. The CDR3 length is 14 residues. CDR3 amino acids: CASSKRGLTAEQYF. In nucleotides, the CDR3 is TGTGCCAGCAGCAAAAGGGGACTGACAGCCGAGCAGTACTTC.